This T cell receptor (beta chain) is from a study of long-term antiretroviral therapy in people with HIV. Across the study: The study's earliest collections predate the 2015 immediate-ART recommendation by about a decade. General study results and limits: Control repertoires displayed wider CDR3 length ranges than the HIV repertoires. Within the repertoire, clones expanded before ART were dominant at all time points.

CDR1 LNHDA and CDR2 SQIVND come from the germline V gene (reference sequence). Trimming left V 4 bases short and J 2 bases short, with 18 bases between. The CDR3 sequence is 18 residues long. Samples were assayed with immunoSEQ v3.0 at survey level. The table came from immunoSEQ multiplex PCR; TCRdb's copy has only in-frame clones and leaves some out. The sample contains roughly 17,000 clones, approximately 82% of which appear only once. To note about this clone: Antigen specificity is unknown.

The V gene is TRBV19, the J gene TRBJ2-6, with a weak D call TRBD2 (5 bases). This clonotype originated in a man over 45 with HIV. The sequencing here drew on unsorted PBMCs, taken 0.3 years before starting antiretroviral therapy. The DNA for the CDR3 is TGTGCCAGTAGTACCCGGGGAATGGTAGCTACTGGGGCCAACGTCCTGACTTTC. Encoded protein: CASSTRGMVATGANVLTF.